The 10 T cell receptor beta chains listed next were all sequenced from one sample in a study of blood T cell repertoires in COVID-19. This table comes from immunoSEQ multiplex PCR, and its TCRdb copy is limited to in-frame clones, with some not included. The table records around 230,000 clones, approximately 88% of them present only once. The sample comprised peripheral blood. Every receptor here comes from a man between 40 and 49 years old with acute or convalescent COVID-19.

The chain employs TRBV6-5 and TRBJ2-1, with 8 bases identical to TRBD2. The CDR3 sequence is 14 residues long. The junction had 10 bases not matched to a gene; V was cut back by 8 bases and J by 7 bases. Germline CDR1 is MNHEY and CDR2 is SVGAGI. DNA of the CDR3: TGTGCCAGCTCCCCGACGGGAGGGCGGAATGAGCAGTTCTTC. It yields the protein CASSPTGGRNEQFF.

V usage is TRBV11-1 and J usage is TRBJ2-2; possible D gene TRBD2, 6 bases. CDR3 length equals 14 residues. The germline V gene encodes CDR1 SGHAT and CDR2 FQDESV (reference sequence). Trimming stripped 1 base from V and 5 bases from J, with 8 bases between. The CDR3 coding sequence is TGTGCCAGCAGCTTAGGGGGGGTTACCGGGGAGCTGTTTTTT. Translated: CASSLGGVTGELFF.

The chain carries TRBV11-2 and TRBJ1-2; TRBD1 matches at 9 bases. Germline lookup yields CDR1 SGHAT and CDR2 FQNNGV. The CDR3 is made up of 13 amino acids. V trimming: 5 bases; J trimming: 5 bases; junction bases outside the gene matches: 3. Here the CDR3 DNA reads TGTGCCAGCAGCCGGACAGGGGAATATGGCTACACCTTC. As protein: CASSRTGEYGYTF.

The chain has TRBV12-3 or TRBV12-4 and TRBJ1-2; no definite D call. The CDR3 totals 13 residues. V was trimmed by 2 bases and J by 3 bases, leaving 7 bases between them. This CDR3 reads CASSLRTDYGYTF. DNA for the CDR3: TGTGCCAGCAGTTTACGAACAGACTATGGCTACACCTTC.

The chain links TRBV5-6 to TRBJ2-2; 7 bases map to TRBD1. Unmatched junction bases numbered 3, after V lost 3 bases and J lost 7 bases. Germline V lookup: CDR1 SGHDT, CDR2 YYEEEE. This CDR3 is built from 13 residues. The CDR3 DNA reads as TGTGCCAGCAGCTCGACAGGGAACGGGGAGCTGTTTTTT. Its protein product is CASSSTGNGELFF.

The chain employs TRBV5-5 and TRBJ2-7, with 8 bases that match TRBD2. V lost 4 bases and J lost 2; bases outside the gene matches: 8. The CDR3 consists of 15 residues. Germline loops: CDR1 SGHKS, CDR2 YYEKEE (reference sequence). CDR3 nucleotides: TGTGCCAGCAGCGCGGTAGCGGGATTTGCCTACGAGCAGTACTTC. Protein product: CASSAVAGFAYEQYF.

V is TRBV10-1 and J is TRBJ1-5; tentatively, D is TRBD1 (6 bases). This CDR3 contains 13 residues. The V end was cut by 5 bases, the J end by 9 bases, with 14 bases between. Germline CDR1 WNHNN, CDR2 SYGVQD (reference sequence). The CDR3 spells CASSRGGQWPQHF. CDR3 sequence (DNA): TGCGCCAGCAGTCGAGGGGGTCAGTGGCCCCAGCATTTT.

The gene calls are TRBV30 and TRBJ2-4; a weak D match, TRBD2 (6 bases). Germline CDR1 is GTSNPN and CDR2 is SVGIG (reference sequence). V dropped 4 bases and J dropped 6 bases, with 13 bases sitting between them. This CDR3 is 13 amino acids long. CDR3 residues: CAWTGGLRNIQYF. CDR3 DNA sequence: TGTGCCTGGACTGGAGGGTTGCGAAACATTCAGTACTTC.

This clone came up a few times. The chain recombines TRBV5-6 with TRBJ1-1; possible D gene TRBD1, 5 bases. The germline V gene has CDR1 SGHDT and CDR2 YYEEEE. The CDR3 has 13 amino acids. V was cut by 3 bases and J by 8 bases, with 14 bases left in between. The DNA for the CDR3 is TGTGCCAGCAGCTGGGGACTGAGAGGCGAAGCTTTCTTT. Its translation is CASSWGLRGEAFF.

The chain recombines TRBV5-1 with TRBJ1-2; TRBD1 agrees at 11 bases. The CDR3 totals 14 residues. Looked up from germline, CDR1 is SGHRS and CDR2 is YFSETQ. V gave up 6 bases and J gave up 12 bases; unmatched junction bases: 13. The DNA for the CDR3 is TGCGCCAGCACCACGATCCTGGGACAGGGGGAGCACACCTTC. Its translation is CASTTILGQGEHTF.